Presented here are 16 T cell receptor beta chains from one specimen sequenced in a study of T cell responses to AZD1222 COVID-19 vaccine. Clones were read by immunoSEQ multiplex PCR, and TCRdb kept only the in-frame ones, dropping some. The table includes around 160,000 clones, about 92% detected once. Sequenced material: peripheral blood, taken on day 0 of AZD1222 vaccination. These receptors were taken from an adult in good health.

V is TRBV7-2 and J is TRBJ2-7, with a possible D match to TRBD2 (6 bases). The CDR3 loop spans 15 amino acids. Trimming took off 4 bases at V and 0 bases at J, with 13 bases between the two ends. CDR1 is SGHTA and CDR2 is FQGNSA in the germline V gene. CDR3 sequence: CASSSGGFASYEQYF. CDR3 in DNA: TGTGCCAGCAGCTCAGGAGGGTTCGCCTCCTACGAGCAGTACTTC. The full variable domain, its missing parts supplied by reference TRBV7-2 and TRBJ2-7, is GAGVSQSPSNKVTEKGKDVELRCDPISGHTALYWYRQSLGQGLEFLIYFQGNSAPDKSGLPSDRFSAERTGGSVSTLTIQRTQQEDSAVYLCASSSGGFASYEQYFGPGTRLTVT.

This clone is a singleton in its sample. The chain uses TRBV19 and TRBJ1-1; tentatively, D is TRBD1 (6 bases). Germline V lookup: CDR1 LNHDA, CDR2 SQIVND (reference sequence). Trimming removed 4 bases at V and 4 bases at J, with 10 bases between. The CDR3 covers 13 residues. CDR3 in amino acids: CASSSTGTTEAFF. The CDR3 DNA follows: TGTGCCAGTAGTAGCACAGGGACCACTGAAGCTTTCTTT.

V usage is TRBV18 and J usage is TRBJ1-3, with TRBD1 matching over 7 bases. Per the germline V gene, CDR1 is KGHSH and CDR2 is LQKENI. CDR3 length: 18 residues. Trimming at V came to 2 bases and at J to 0 bases, leaving 10 bases not matched to a gene. The CDR3 nucleotides read TGTGCCAGCTCACCAATGGGACAGACATTGTACTCTGGAAACACCATATATTTT. This codes for CASSPMGQTLYSGNTIYF.

The chain has TRBV15 and TRBJ1-2; D remains ambiguous. This CDR3 spans 15 amino acids. Per germline, CDR1 LNHNV and CDR2 YYDKDF (reference sequence). The ends were cut back, 2 bases at V and 3 bases at J, with 13 bases in the middle. In nucleotides, the CDR3 is TGTGCCACCAGCAGACATGGGTCAAGACACTATGGCTACACCTTC. Translation: CATSRHGSRHYGYTF.

The V gene is TRBV18, the J gene TRBJ2-7; 9 positions match TRBD2. Germline V gene data show CDR1 as KGHSH and CDR2 as LQKENI. J lost 2 bases, V lost 3 bases, and 14 bases had no gene match. The CDR3 length is 18 residues. The CDR3 here is CASSPTDWASGKPYEQYF. CDR3 coding DNA: TGTGCCAGCTCACCTACGGACTGGGCTAGCGGGAAACCCTACGAGCAGTACTTC.

This clone was detected only once. This chain links TRBV7-3 with TRBJ2-2; no reliable D call. V was cut by 3 bases and J by 6 bases, with 8 bases left in between. The germline CDR1 and CDR2 sequences are SGHTA and FQGTGA. The CDR3 runs 13 residues. The CDR3 loop is CASSLGWSGELFF. The CDR3 nucleotides are TGTGCCAGCAGCTTGGGATGGTCCGGGGAGCTGTTTTTT.

The genes are TRBV7-2 and TRBJ1-2; 9 bases are shared with TRBD1. The length of the CDR3 is 15 residues. From germline, CDR1 is SGHTA and CDR2 FQGNSA. J gave up 4 bases and V 5 bases, and 8 bases lay outside the gene matches. In nucleotides, the CDR3 is TGTGCCAGCAGCCCAGGGACAGGGCGGGTCTATGGCTACACCTTC. This sequence encodes CASSPGTGRVYGYTF. The full variable domain, its missing parts supplied by reference TRBV7-2 and TRBJ1-2, is GAGVSQSPSNKVTEKGKDVELRCDPISGHTALYWYRQSLGQGLEFLIYFQGNSAPDKSGLPSDRFSAERTGGSVSTLTIQRTQQEDSAVYLCASSPGTGRVYGYTFGSGTRLTVV.

CDR3 nucleotides: TGTGCCAGCAGCTACCAGTGGGACAGGAATTCACCCCTCCACTTT. Protein: CASSYQWDRNSPLHF. This chain connects TRBV7-8 to TRBJ1-6; 8 bases line up with TRBD1. The germline gives CDR1 SGHVS, CDR2 FQNEAQ. Unmatched junction bases numbered 6, after V lost 4 bases and J lost 7 bases. CDR3 size: 15 residues.

The rearrangement links TRBV7-2 to TRBJ2-5; TRBD1 matches 8 bases. Germline CDR1 and CDR2: SGHTA and FQGNSA. The CDR3 loop spans 16 amino acids. After removal of 2 bases from V and 5 bases from J, the junction contained 10 bases not matched to a gene. The CDR3 DNA reads TGTGCCAGCAGCTTATCCGCTGCCAGGGGGCAGGAGACCCAGTACTTC. This encodes CASSLSAARGQETQYF.

The rearrangement uses TRBV5-6 and TRBJ1-1, with 7 bases that match TRBD1. The V and J ends lost 4 bases and 11 bases, in that order; junction bases with no gene match: 17. The CDR3 covers 15 residues. Germline CDR1 is SGHDT and CDR2 is YYEEEE. The CDR3 is CASSPGPDRVLGAFF. The CDR3 region has the DNA TGTGCCAGCAGCCCGGGCCCCGACAGGGTACTTGGGGCTTTCTTT.

This chain joins TRBV11-2 and TRBJ2-1; D not certain. V gave up 2 bases and J gave up 6 bases, with 17 bases separating them. The CDR3 totals 16 residues. Germline CDR1 is SGHAT and CDR2 is FQNNGV. The CDR3 loop reads CASSLQNPGPFNEQFF. Here the CDR3 DNA reads TGTGCCAGCAGCTTACAAAACCCGGGCCCGTTCAATGAGCAGTTCTTC.

This clone was counted once. The rearrangement uses TRBV19 and TRBJ1-5; the match to TRBD1 covers 7 bases. The length of the CDR3 is 14 residues. V lost 3 bases to trimming and J lost 2 bases; unmatched junction nucleotides: 1. Germline CDR1 and CDR2: LNHDA and SQIVND (reference sequence). In DNA form, the CDR3 reads TGTGCCAGTAGTATGGGGACAGGCAATCAGCCCCAGCATTTT. Its translation: CASSMGTGNQPQHF.

J is TRBJ2-3 and V is TRBV19; the D is unclear. The CDR3 totals 16 residues. Trimming took 1 base from V and 0 from J, leaving 11 bases between them. Germline loops: CDR1 LNHDA, CDR2 SQIVND (reference sequence). For the CDR3, the DNA is TGTGCCAGTAGTATAGGTCGGCCACGGAGCACAGATACGCAGTATTTT. Protein: CASSIGRPRSTDTQYF. Looking up the rest from reference TRBV19 and TRBJ2-3 gives the full variable domain: DGGITQSPKYLFRKEGQNVTLSCEQNLNHDAMYWYRQDPGQGLRLIYYSQIVNDFQKGDIAEGYSVSREKKESFPLTVTSAQKNPTAFYLCASSIGRPRSTDTQYFGPGTRLTVL.

The chain employs TRBV18 and TRBJ1-5; possible D gene TRBD1, 5 bases. The germline V and J ends were trimmed by 3 bases and 0 bases, with 9 bases remaining between them. CDR1 and CDR2 from the germline V gene are KGHSH and LQKENI. The CDR3 has 15 amino acids. CDR3 sequence: CASSPTDISNQPQHF. The CDR3, as DNA: TGTGCCAGCTCACCGACGGACATTAGCAATCAGCCCCAGCATTTT. Full variable domain (missing parts from reference TRBV18 and TRBJ1-5): NAGVMQNPRHLVRRRGQEARLRCSPMKGHSHVYWYRQLPEEGLKFMVYLQKENIIDESGMPKERFSAEFPKEGPSILRIQQVVRGDSAAYFCASSPTDISNQPQHFGDGTRLSIL.

This chain links TRBV9 with TRBJ1-1; D may be TRBD1 (5 bases). Germline V gives CDR1 SGDLS, CDR2 YYNGEE. This CDR3 region has 14 residues. V dropped 4 bases and J dropped 6 bases, with 16 bases sitting between them. CDR3 DNA: TGTGCCAGCAGCCCTCGGGGGGGGGAATCTGAAGCTTTCTTT. Residues: CASSPRGGESEAFF.

This rearrangement joins TRBV11-2 to TRBJ2-1, with 8 bases identical to TRBD1. From germline, CDR1 is SGHAT and CDR2 FQNNGV. V lost 4 bases to trimming and J lost 7 bases; unmatched junction nucleotides: 9. The CDR3 is made up of 15 amino acids. The CDR3 bases are TGTGCCAGCAGCTCACTGACAGGGGCCGTAAATGAGCAGTTCTTC. Its translation: CASSSLTGAVNEQFF.